The entry below describes one TCR beta chain. This sample was taken from a study of glioma-infiltrating T cells after dendritic cell vaccination. Primers: 60 V beta forward and 13 J beta reverse. The data were produced by immunoSEQ multiplex PCR, yet TCRdb's version contains in-frame clones alone and is incomplete. Of tens of thousands of clones detected, around 86% appear once; the ten largest clones hold 2% to 2.5%. CDR3 length: 16 amino acids. Germline lookup yields CDR1 SGHTA and CDR2 FQGNSA. The V gene lost 7 bases and the J gene lost 4 bases, with 19 bases spanning the gap. Specified time point: after dendritic cell vaccination, including at tumor progression/relapse.

The rearrangement joins TRBV7-2 to TRBJ2-2, with unresolved D. The sequence came from a human donor with glioblastoma. The sequences come from blood, collected after dendritic cell vaccination. The CDR3 coding sequence is TGTGCCAGCACCTCACTGGTGACCTCGGGCACCGGGGAGCTGTTTTTT. This sequence encodes CASTSLVTSGTGELFF.